The present T cell receptor beta chain was sequenced within a study of T cells after yellow fever vaccination. This clonotype was counted at least ten times. What it recognizes is unknown. The germline V gene has CDR1 SNHLY and CDR2 FYNNEI. V lost 4 bases, J lost 2 bases, and 10 bases lay in between. This CDR3 spans 14 amino acids. Study observations and caveats: The CD4 compartment and the CD8 compartment contained a small share of clonotypes in common. Post-booster reappearance was seen for most primary-vaccination clones (around 96% CD4, around 90% CD8).

By 5'RACE template switching, TCR cDNA was produced, with a universal primer site and UMIs added in the process. One entry per CDR3 protein results from TCRdb running MiXCR on the 5' RACE reads. The sample lists around 300,000 distinct CDR3 sequences, approximately 4% occurring once. Sequenced here: PBMCs, sampled 5 days after the yellow fever booster vaccination. This sequence was found in a young man who received the YFV17D yellow fever vaccine. The chain combines TRBV2 with TRBJ2-3; maybe TRBD1 (5 bases). CDR3 residues: CASSARTPTDTQYF. CDR3 in DNA: TGTGCCAGCAGTGCCAGGACACCCACAGATACGCAGTATTTT.